Following are 21 T cell receptor beta chains from one sample sequenced in a study of blood T cell repertoires in COVID-19 (dated by TCRdb to between 2020 and 2021). Library preparation employed the immunoSEQ multiplex PCR assay. The immuneACCESS repertoire file appears here via TCRdb, limited to in-frame rearrangements. These files lack a portion of the clones; in checked studies, under half of the deficit traces to unresolved V genes, and the cause of the others is not known. The sample table records approximately 160,000 clones; around 86% of these occur just once. Of the sample, approximately 0.62% falls within the top ten clones. Sequencing was performed on peripheral blood. The receptors shown here come from a man aged 55 to 70 with COVID-19, enrolled during active disease.

The V and J genes are TRBV21-1 and TRBJ1-2; no DNA check was done on the table's D call, TRBD1. TRBV21-1 counts as a pseudogene. The CDR3 runs to 15 residues. The CDR3 protein is CASSKVGDSNYGYTF. The CDR3, as DNA: TGTGCCAGCAGCAAAGTTGGGGACAGTAACTATGGCTACACCTTC.

This chain's CDR3 is CASTQRSGTSYEQYF. In DNA, the CDR3 is TGTGCCAGCACCCAGAGGAGCGGGACCTCCTACGAGCAGTACTTC. V is TRBV6-5 and J is TRBJ2-7; 7 nucleotides agree with TRBD2. The CDR3 length is 15 residues. Germline V gene lookup returns CDR1 MNHEY and CDR2 SVGAGI. V gave up 7 bases and J gave up 0 bases; unmatched junction bases: 9.

The V call is TRBV7-2, the J call TRBJ2-7, with D possibly matching TRBD2 (5 bases). Germline lookup yields CDR1 SGHTA and CDR2 FQGNSA. The length of the CDR3 is 15 residues. Deletions cut 2 bases from V and 0 bases from J, with 11 bases between. Here the CDR3 DNA reads TGTGCCAGCAGCTTAAACGGGATTCTCTCCTACGAGCAGTACTTC. Encoded protein: CASSLNGILSYEQYF.

This clone was counted only a few times. The V call is TRBV19, the J call TRBJ1-1; the D is unclear. Trimming took 3 bases from V and 9 from J, leaving 14 bases between them. Germline V gives CDR1 LNHDA, CDR2 SQIVND (reference sequence). This CDR3 has 13 amino acids. CDR3 loop: CASSILRDGKAFF. CDR3 nucleotides: TGTGCCAGTAGTATCCTGCGGGATGGAAAAGCTTTCTTT.

The chain carries TRBV4-1 and TRBJ1-3; D ambiguous. The germline V gene has CDR1 MGHRA and CDR2 YSYEKL. The CDR3 contains 16 residues. Trimming stripped 0 bases from V and 0 bases from J, with 9 bases between. The CDR3 coding sequence is TGCGCCAGCAGCCAAGATCCCCCGAGCTCTGGAAACACCATATATTTT. This sequence encodes CASSQDPPSSGNTIYF.

V usage is TRBV28 and J usage is TRBJ1-3; tentatively, D is TRBD1 (5 bases). The germline V gene encodes CDR1 MDHEN and CDR2 SYDVKM. V lost 4 bases, J lost 2 bases, and 15 bases lay in between. This CDR3 has 16 residues. Here the CDR3 reads CASSSPRGTTGNTIYF. The CDR3, as DNA: TGTGCCAGCAGTTCCCCCCGGGGGACCACTGGAAACACCATATATTTT.

This clone was seen only a few times. The rearrangement joins TRBV11-3 to TRBJ1-5; tentative D call: TRBD1 (5 bases). V lost 3 bases and J 4 bases, leaving 10 bases between the germline ends. Germline V CDR1 and CDR2: SGHNT, YENEEA. The CDR3 contains 14 residues. CDR3 coding DNA: TGTGCCAGCAGCTTGGAGGGGCGGAATCAGCCCCAGCATTTT. Translation gives CASSLEGRNQPQHF.

V and J are TRBV13 and TRBJ1-6, with D perhaps matching TRBD1 (6 bases). Germline V lookup: CDR1 PRHDT, CDR2 FYEKMQ (reference sequence). The CDR3 has 17 amino acids. V was clipped by 5 bases and J by 4 bases, with 18 bases between them. As DNA, the CDR3 is TGTGCCAGCAGCCGGACAGTAGGCGCGAGGTATAATTCACCCCTCCACTTT. Its translation: CASSRTVGARYNSPLHF.

This chain links TRBV28 with TRBJ2-7; 9 bases map to TRBD1. After removal of 5 bases from V and 6 bases from J, the junction contained 8 bases not matched to a gene. The CDR3 is 14 residues long. Germline-derived CDR1 and CDR2 are MDHEN and SYDVKM. This chain's CDR3 is CASSPGQGYSEQYF. In DNA form, the CDR3 reads TGTGCCAGCAGTCCGGGACAGGGTTATTCCGAGCAGTACTTC.

The chain combines TRBV19 with TRBJ2-7; possibly TRBD1 for D (6 bases). Looked up from germline, CDR1 is LNHDA and CDR2 is SQIVND (reference sequence). V was shortened by 5 bases and J by 2 bases, with 13 bases between the two germline ends. The length of the CDR3 is 14 residues. CDR3 nucleotides: TGTGCCAGTAGTGGGGACATTCACACCTACGAGCAGTACTTC. Protein sequence: CASSGDIHTYEQYF.

V gene TRBV15 combines with J gene TRBJ1-1, with 10 bases that match TRBD1. The ends lost 2 bases at V and 7 bases at J; junction bases unmatched: 13. This CDR3 spans 17 amino acids. CDR1 LNHNV and CDR2 YYDKDF come from the germline V gene (reference sequence). The CDR3 reads CATSRSLRDRGAREAFF. CDR3 nucleotide sequence: TGTGCCACCAGCAGATCTCTCCGGGACAGGGGCGCCCGTGAAGCTTTCTTT.

This rearrangement joins TRBV19 to TRBJ2-2; D is unclear. The CDR3 contains 15 residues. CDR1 is LNHDA and CDR2 is SQIVND in the germline V gene (reference sequence). With 0 bases removed from V and 8 bases from J, the gap between germline ends came to 13 bases. For the CDR3, the DNA is TGTGCCAGTAGTATAGAGCGAGGCTATGCAGGGGAGCTGTTTTTT. Translation gives CASSIERGYAGELFF.

V gene TRBV5-1 combines with J gene TRBJ1-1; 8 bases map to TRBD1. J was trimmed by 8 bases and V by 3 bases; bases with no gene match: 3. CDR3 length equals 12 residues. Germline CDR1 and CDR2: SGHRS and YFSETQ. The CDR3 is CASSWRQGEAFF. CDR3 in DNA: TGCGCCAGCAGCTGGAGACAGGGGGAAGCTTTCTTT.

This clone is a singleton in its sample. The chain carries TRBV18 and TRBJ1-1; unclear D gene. This CDR3 is 13 amino acids long. Germline loops: CDR1 KGHSH, CDR2 LQKENI. Trimming shortened V by 2 bases and J by 4 bases, and 8 bases separated the two germline ends. In nucleotides, the CDR3 is TGTGCCAGCTCACCATCAGGAGGCACTGAAGCTTTCTTT. Translated: CASSPSGGTEAFF. Based on the CDR3 plus reference TRBV18 and TRBJ1-1, the full variable domain is NAGVMQNPRHLVRRRGQEARLRCSPMKGHSHVYWYRQLPEEGLKFMVYLQKENIIDESGMPKERFSAEFPKEGPSILRIQQVVRGDSAAYFCASSPSGGTEAFFGQGTRLTVV.

The chain links TRBV30 to TRBJ2-3; TRBD2 aligns across 14 bases. J lost 5 bases, V lost 2 bases, and 6 bases had no gene match. The CDR3 loop spans 16 amino acids. Germline lookup yields CDR1 GTSNPN and CDR2 SVGIG (reference sequence). CDR3 sequence reads: CAWSQGLAGAGDTQYF. The CDR3 nucleotides are TGTGCCTGGAGTCAGGGACTAGCGGGAGCGGGAGATACGCAGTATTTT. Looking up the rest from reference TRBV30 and TRBJ2-3 gives the full variable domain: SQTIHQWPATLVQPVGSPLSLECTVEGTSNPNLYWYRQAAGRGLQLLFYSVGIGQISSEVPQNLSASRPQDRQFILSSKKLLLSDSGFYLCAWSQGLAGAGDTQYFGPGTRLTVL.

This clone was found once. This chain uses TRBV7-9 with TRBJ1-4; unclear D gene. The germline gives CDR1 SEHNR, CDR2 FQNEAQ (reference sequence). The germline V and J ends were trimmed by 0 bases and 8 bases, with 10 bases remaining between them. The CDR3 is 14 amino acids. CDR3 bases: TGTGCCAGCAGCTTAGCGGGAGGTGGGGAAAAACTGTTTTTT. Amino acid sequence: CASSLAGGGEKLFF.

V gene TRBV18 combines with J gene TRBJ1-4; 7 bases match TRBD1. The CDR3 contains 18 residues. Germline values: CDR1 KGHSH, CDR2 LQKENI. With 0 bases clipped from V and 4 bases from J, the junction kept 11 bases outside the gene matches. CDR3 sequence (DNA): TGTGCCAGCTCACCACCGATAGGGGGCGACGATAGTAATGAAAAACTGTTTTTT. Its translation: CASSPPIGGDDSNEKLFF.

This sequence joins TRBV11-3 and TRBJ2-3, with 8 positions matching TRBD1. V lost 1 base and J lost 3; bases outside the gene matches: 6. The germline V gene has CDR1 SGHNT and CDR2 YENEEA. The CDR3 extends over 16 amino acids. CDR3 residues: CASSLGQGSATDTQYF. The CDR3 nucleotides read TGTGCCAGCAGCTTAGGACAGGGGAGTGCAACAGATACGCAGTATTTT.

The J gene is TRBJ1-1, the V gene TRBV5-5; 10 nucleotides match TRBD1. Germline V gene data show CDR1 as SGHKS and CDR2 as YYEKEE (reference sequence). The CDR3 runs 18 residues. Trimming cost V 4 bases and J 1 base; bases outside gene matches: 13. The CDR3 DNA reads TGTGCCAGCAGCGCGGGACAGGGGTCCGGGGGTAAGAACACTGAAGCTTTCTTT. As protein: CASSAGQGSGGKNTEAFF.

This clone appeared a single time. This chain uses TRBV7-2 with TRBJ1-5; D perhaps matches TRBD1 (5 bases). The V gene lost 6 bases and the J gene lost 5 bases, with 14 bases spanning the gap. CDR1 and CDR2 (germline): SGHTA, FQGNSA. CDR3 length: 14 residues. DNA of the CDR3: TGTGCCAGCAGTCTAGTGGGGGGGGATCAGCCCCAGCATTTT. It codes for CASSLVGGDQPQHF. Full variable domain (rest looked up from reference TRBV7-2 and TRBJ1-5): GAGVSQSPSNKVTEKGKDVELRCDPISGHTALYWYRQSLGQGLEFLIYFQGNSAPDKSGLPSDRFSAERTGGSVSTLTIQRTQQEDSAVYLCASSLVGGDQPQHFGDGTRLSIL.

The chain has TRBV19 and TRBJ2-5; weak D call: TRBD1 (6 bases). Germline-derived CDR1 and CDR2 are LNHDA and SQIVND (reference sequence). V lost 5 bases to trimming and J lost 2 bases, with 18 bases between them. The CDR3 runs to 16 residues. The chain's CDR3 is CASSLMTGRGQETQYF. The DNA for the CDR3 is TGTGCCAGTAGTTTAATGACAGGCAGAGGACAAGAGACCCAGTACTTC.